The clone carrying this T cell receptor beta chain was seen at least ten times. Its antigen is unknown. TCRdb called the PCR reads again in MiXCR, with one record for every CDR3 protein. Among some 320,000 distinct CDR3 sequences, about 20% were seen once, and the ten largest hold approximately 0.84%. The V gene lost 7 bases and the J gene lost 0 bases, with 16 bases spanning the gap. Germline V gene lookup returns CDR1 GTSNPN and CDR2 SVGIG (reference sequence). There are 15 residues in the CDR3. Isolation of naive CD8 T cells was achieved by sorting on a CD8+CD4-CCR7+CD45RA+ phenotype. The data are from a study of molecular identifiers for immune sequencing clone quantification. Study results and limitations: Clonotypes surpassing 20 RNA copies contained over 98% of effector molecules, versus under 1% in naive cells.

Sequenced: naive CD8+ T cells from blood, with Jurkat cell RNA spiked in. Subset given: FACS-sorted CD8+CD4-CCR7+CD45RA+ naive T cells. The receptor's source is a human donor in good health. Some libraries in this study had Jurkat cell RNA spiked in. The chain is built from TRBV30 and TRBJ2-1; possible D gene TRBD2, 6 bases. In nucleotides, the CDR3 is TGTGCCTCCGCTCCCGGGACTCGCTCCTACAATGAGCAGTTCTTC. Translation gives CASAPGTRSYNEQFF.